This TCR beta chain was recorded in a study of monozygotic twins with inflammatory bowel disease. This CDR3 spans 15 amino acids. Germline lookup yields CDR1 LNHDA and CDR2 SQIVND (reference sequence). General observations from the study: Compared with healthy twins, IBD patients shared fewer clonotypes with others, especially with disease activity. On the inverse Simpson index, IBD patients scored lower for TCRbeta diversity than healthy co-twins. What may have added variability to patient repertoires is that immunosuppressive treatments differed. Researchers were unable to tell different T cell subtypes apart.

Comment on this clonotype: Its target is not known.

Reprocessing the 5' RACE reads, TCRdb reports a single entry for every CDR3 protein and omits DNA. This table holds about 380,000 distinct CDR3 sequences. The rearrangement links TRBV19 to TRBJ1-2; TCRdb selects TRBD1, and the lack of DNA leaves this call unchecked. Specimen: blood. This receptor was taken from a human donor with ulcerative colitis or Crohn's disease, or a healthy co-twin of an affected twin (not recorded which). The CDR3 here is CASKGKGHGDYGYTF. Supplemented by reference TRBV19 and TRBJ1-2, the full variable domain reads DGGITQSPKYLFRKEGQNVTLSCEQNLNHDAMYWYRQDPGQGLRLIYYSQIVNDFQKGDIAEGYSVSREKKESFPLTVTSAQKNPTAFYLCASKGKGHGDYGYTFGSGTRLTVV.